The 10 T cell receptor beta chains below come from one sample, sequenced in a study of blood T cell repertoires in COVID-19. Assay: immunoSEQ multiplex PCR; the TCRdb copy retains only in-frame clones and omits some. The profile shows fewer than 400,000 clones, roughly 86% of them singletons. The sequencing sample was made of peripheral blood. All receptors come from a human donor in a cohort sampled during active COVID-19.

The chain is built from TRBV9 and TRBJ1-2, with unresolved D. CDR3 length equals 18 residues. CDR1 is SGDLS, CDR2 YYNGEE, per germline. Between the trimmed V and J ends, which lost 3 bases and 4 bases, there was a span of 25 bases. This CDR3 is CASSGGKQTEPRGYGYTF. For the CDR3, the DNA is TGTGCCAGCAGCGGAGGGAAACAGACCGAACCCCGGGGCTATGGCTACACCTTC.

In this sample, this clone turned up many times. This chain links TRBV6-4 with TRBJ2-3; D possibly corresponds to TRBD2 (6 bases). Deletions cut 5 bases from V and 1 base from J, with 7 bases between. Germline V CDR1 and CDR2: MRHNA, SNTAGT. CDR3 length: 13 residues. The CDR3 DNA sequence: TGTGCCAGCAGTCCGGGGGGCACAGATACGCAGTATTTT. Encoded protein: CASSPGGTDTQYF.

J is TRBJ2-1 and V is TRBV18; maybe TRBD1 (6 bases). Deletions cut 4 bases from V and 0 bases from J, with 13 bases between. The CDR3 runs to 16 residues. CDR1 and CDR2 (germline): KGHSH, LQKENI. The CDR3 region is CASSRGQSSSYNEQFF. CDR3 in DNA: TGTGCCAGCTCACGAGGACAGTCGAGCTCCTACAATGAGCAGTTCTTC.

By its share, this clone is medium-sized (0.01 to 0.1%). This sequence joins TRBV6-1 and TRBJ2-5, with 12 bases fitting TRBD2. The CDR3 runs 15 residues. The ends lost 2 bases at V and 4 bases at J; junction bases unmatched: 2. CDR1 is MNHNS and CDR2 is SASEGT in the germline V gene. The CDR3 region is CASSELAGGPETQYF. The CDR3 DNA reads as TGTGCCAGCAGTGAACTAGCGGGGGGGCCAGAGACCCAGTACTTC.

The V and J genes are TRBV5-6 and TRBJ1-6, with D tentatively TRBD1 (6 bases). The CDR3 is 15 amino acids. Germline CDR1 reads SGHDT; CDR2 reads YYEEEE. Between the trimmed V and J ends, which lost 1 base and 8 bases, there was a span of 13 bases. The CDR3 DNA follows: TGTGCCAGCAGCTTGATCGGACAGTTGGATTCACCCCTCCACTTT. Translated: CASSLIGQLDSPLHF.

CDR3 protein: CASSIRDRGPGPNTEAFF. The CDR3 DNA reads as TGTGCCAGTAGTATCCGGGACAGGGGCCCAGGACCCAACACTGAAGCTTTCTTT. The chain joins TRBV19 to TRBJ1-1; 10 positions match TRBD1. Germline V gene data show CDR1 as LNHDA and CDR2 as SQIVND (reference sequence). The CDR3 is made up of 18 amino acids. The J segment lost 2 bases and the V segment lost 3 bases, leaving 12 bases of the junction unmatched. The full variable domain, with the rest looked up from reference TRBV19 and TRBJ1-1, is DGGITQSPKYLFRKEGQNVTLSCEQNLNHDAMYWYRQDPGQGLRLIYYSQIVNDFQKGDIAEGYSVSREKKESFPLTVTSAQKNPTAFYLCASSIRDRGPGPNTEAFFGQGTRLTVV.

This rearrangement joins TRBV10-1 to TRBJ1-3, with a tentative D call TRBD1 (6 bases). The germline V and J ends were trimmed by 5 bases and 2 bases, with 13 bases remaining between them. The CDR3 is made up of 15 amino acids. Germline CDR1 is WNHNN and CDR2 is SYGVQD (reference sequence). The CDR3 loop is CASSLRQATGNTIYF. Here the CDR3 DNA reads TGCGCCAGCAGTCTGAGACAGGCTACTGGAAACACCATATATTTT.

The CDR3 nucleotides are TGTGCCTGGAGCCACAGGGGTTGGGATGAAAAACTGTTTTTT. Protein sequence: CAWSHRGWDEKLFF. This rearrangement joins TRBV30 to TRBJ1-4, with TRBD1 identical over 7 bases. The length of the CDR3 is 14 residues. Germline V gene sequence: CDR1 GTSNPN, CDR2 SVGIG (reference sequence). V shed 3 bases and J 6 bases; nucleotides not matched to a gene: 7.

The chain uses TRBV6-5 and TRBJ2-5; perhaps TRBD2 as D (5 bases). This CDR3 region has 12 residues. Per germline, CDR1 MNHEY and CDR2 SVGAGI. V lost 7 bases to trimming and J lost 5 bases, with 11 bases between them. The CDR3 DNA is TGTGCCAGCATGACTAACTGGGAGACCCAGTACTTC. It is translated as CASMTNWETQYF.

The chain recombines TRBV5-1 with TRBJ1-2, with 8 bases fitting TRBD1. In germline, CDR1 is SGHRS, CDR2 YFSETQ. The CDR3 sequence is 14 residues long. J lost 6 bases, V lost 4 bases, and 8 bases had no gene match. CDR3: CASSTGQVGDGYTF. CDR3 in DNA: TGCGCCAGCAGCACGGGACAGGTGGGGGATGGCTACACCTTC. Combining the CDR3 with reference TRBV5-1 and TRBJ1-2 gives the whole variable domain KAGVTQTPRYLIKTRGQQVTLSCSPISGHRSVSWYQQTPGQGLQFLFEYFSETQRNKGNFPGRFSGRQFSNSRSEMNVSTLELGDSALYLCASSTGQVGDGYTFGSGTRLTVV.